This T cell receptor beta chain is drawn from a study of blood T cell repertoires in COVID-19. At the level of the study: The cDNA or gDNA used as material had been derived from T cells, B-cell-depleted T cells, or PBMCs.

Some clones are missing from TCRdb's copy, which holds only in-frame ones; the method was immunoSEQ multiplex PCR. Among 150,000 or so clones listed, approximately 90% were seen once. It was during active infection that Seattle patients were enrolled and then longitudinally followed. The germline gives CDR1 SGHTA, CDR2 FQGTGA. The CDR3 totals 14 residues. Trimming shortened V by 3 bases and J by 4 bases, and 10 bases separated the two germline ends. The specimen sequenced was peripheral blood. The rearrangement joins TRBV7-3 to TRBJ1-5; D perhaps matches TRBD1 (6 bases). The TCR was taken from a man aged 25-40 years with COVID-19, enrolled during active disease. The CDR3 bases are TGTGCCAGCAGCTTGGGGGGGGCTAATCAGCCCCAGCATTTT. This gives the protein CASSLGGANQPQHF.